This TCR beta chain is drawn from a study of cytomegalovirus exposure and HLA in healthy donors (dated 2017 in TCRdb). About the full investigation: An earlier analysis of some 500 of the donors reported approximately 300 Gb of sequence data and some 100 million unique TCR beta sequences from 190 million or so T cells. High-throughput TCR immunosequencing, statistical association of individual TCRs with disease status, and machine learning were combined to predict cytomegalovirus infection status. Donor age, sex, ethnicity and CMV serostatus were compiled together with the repertoire data. A later genetic analysis took genome-wide SNP genotypes for about three fifths of the roughly 700 donors and used that subset as a discovery cohort. An earlier analysis of a few hundred of the donors applied high-throughput TCR beta sequencing to assess whether each TCR beta V gene segment acted as functional or pseudogenic. Of the roughly 400 genotyped donors, less than 85% were placed in the genetic ancestry cluster associated with self-reported Caucasian donors. Among several hundred genotyped donors of the cohort, an average of about 220,000 unique TCR beta nucleotide sequences was sequenced per donor, of which 15% to 20% were non-productive. The number of donors typed differed by locus, with roughly 629-640 for A, B, C, DRB1 and DQB1, 522 for DQA1, about 610 for DPA1, and 450 to 480 for DPB1. Every discovery cohort repertoire had been produced on one sequencing platform. Class I and class II HLA loci were covered by the typing at four-digit resolution. About 280 gigabases of sequencing data and about 92 million unique TCR sequences made up an early release that covered about 640 HLA-typed donors. The later analysis used no new phenotypic data to find candidate immune exposures, relying instead on TCR beta sequences and their occurrence across donors. Four or five DR-DQ haplotypes were handled as single units for association and clustering because linkage in the cohort was strong. In addition to the first cohort of 666 subjects, a separate validation cohort of 130 or so different subjects was used. The aim of the study was to test whether cataloging public T cell receptors could identify signatures of past pathogen exposure. A later analysis re-analyzed previously published TCR beta repertoires from approximately 700 donors and added high-resolution HLA genotyping to study TCR occurrence patterns. The study profiled the T cell repertoires of 500 to 800 subjects by immunosequencing and related them to cytomegalovirus serostatus. The research as a whole found: Only TCR beta chains were sequenced in this cohort, and the absence of alpha or paired-chain data limited detectable features. The sequencing pipeline was judged likely to have produced a cluster of highly shared sequence variants as a technical artifact. Roughly uniform sequencing depth across donors was assumed in presence/absence analyses, although this assumption may not hold. A later genetic analysis reported fewer N-insertions in productive TCRs among donors in an Asian-associated ancestry cluster than the approximately 670-donor mean. Most TCR sequences were seen in very few donors, while some public TCRs were found in many individuals. A further reported finding was that TCR beta sequences accurately predicted the HLA-A and HLA-B alleles for most subjects in the first cohort. In a later analysis, several top co-occurrence clusters were reported to appear linked to parvovirus B19, influenza, CMV and Epstein-Barr virus. In a later genetic analysis, a missense DCLRE1C variant was associated with V-gene and J-gene trimming of TCR beta chains, and the association was replicated in an independent cohort. Roughly 15 rarely observed V segments, including chromosome 9 orphons, were excluded from the earlier analysis of 550 to 700 of the donors because counts were too low. Most CMV-associated TCR beta chains appeared to be HLA-restricted in a later analysis, and the HLA associations seemed to be driven largely by CMV exposure. In vitro tests confirmed that three of the cytomegalovirus-associated TCR beta chains recognize cytomegalovirus antigens. Immune exposure information for the cohort was limited to CMV serostatus. Correlated functional status among segregating V segments might be attributable to linkage disequilibrium, but an unknown experimental factor could not be ruled out. Because some donors lacked HLA typing at each locus, the association tests relied only on the typed subset. An earlier analysis of roughly 570 of the donors showed that most TCR beta V segments appeared in productive rearrangements either about 90% or about 30% of the time, which broadly matched IMGT annotations. Some IMGT-functional V segments, including TRBV6-2 and TRBV6-3, could not be told apart with the 87-base-pair reads, so those segments were excluded. The authors suggested that the approach could potentially be extended to other disease states and immunological phenotypes. In a later analysis, TCR association rates were found to vary across HLA loci, with the most associated TCRs seen for DRB1 alleles and the fewest for HLA-C alleles. In both the original and validation cohorts, the classifier was reported to diagnose cytomegalovirus status with high specificity and sensitivity. A later analysis associated 15,000 to 20,000 TCR beta sequences with specific HLA alleles at a false discovery rate of 0.05. In a later analysis, HLA-associated TCR beta chains were found to be more clonally expanded and to have lower generation probabilities than equally common non-associated chains. A total of roughly 160 TCR beta chains were listed by the study as associated with cytomegalovirus. When HLA alleles, especially DR and DQ, strongly co-occurred, TCR associations were difficult to assign to individual alleles.

A word on this clone: Its antigen is still unknown.

In total, 666 healthy bone marrow donors made up the cohort. At the time of sampling, all cohort members were nominally healthy, though unrecorded immune exposures were likely present. The donor tested CMV seropositive and was one of the 289 seropositive cohort members. A peripheral blood sample was collected from each donor, and TCR beta sequencing was performed on peripheral blood mononuclear cells. The Qiagen DNeasy Blood Extraction Kit was used to extract genomic DNA from the blood cell samples. The CDR3, from cysteine to phenylalanine, totals 13 residues. CDR3 DNA only is kept here, 39 bases in frame from base 1. At the junction V is shortened by 3 bases and J by 7 bases; bases outside the gene matches: 4. The germline V gene encodes CDR1 ENHRY and CDR2 SYGVKD. The library relied on the immunoSEQ multiplex PCR assay. A mixture of 60 forward primers for TCR Vbeta segments and 13 reverse primers for TCR Jbeta segments was used in the multiplex PCR. The CDR3 region of rearranged TCR beta genes was amplified from genomic DNA with a multiplex PCR assay. Amplified TCR beta libraries were sequenced as 87-base-pair reads on the Illumina HiSeq System. On the study's bioinformatics: Across the 700 or so repertoires, a later analysis counted 75 million to 90 million unique TCR beta chains, around 11 million of which were shared by at least two donors. A nearest-neighbor algorithm error-corrected the raw reads and collapsed the reads into unique sequences, merging closely related sequences to remove PCR and sequencing errors. Alignment of CDR3 sequences to IMGT reference sequences was used to assign V, D and J gene segments. For a sequence to be retained, a match of at least six nucleotides was required to both a V gene segment and a J gene segment. A rearrangement was called productive if the CDR3 had no stop codons and remained in frame with V and J, and every other rearrangement was called non-productive. CDR3 was defined by IMGT convention, running from the second conserved V-encoded cysteine to the conserved J-encoded phenylalanine. The earlier analysis of roughly 590 of the donors excluded any sequence lacking an unambiguous match to a single V gene segment. In an earlier analysis of some 590 of the donors, a V segment was called functional when productive rearrangements were above 56.7%, and segregating when the standard deviation between donors exceeded 5%. A statistical classification framework was built to diagnose cytomegalovirus status from the catalog of TCR beta chain sequences. In a later analysis, TCR nucleotide sequences were compared against IMGT/GENE-DB human TR gene sequences so that V and J genes could be assigned. Using the TCRdist pipeline, a later analysis assigned CDR3 sequences along with most-parsimonious VDJ recombination scenarios. In a later analysis, each TCR beta chain was defined by its CDR3 amino acid sequence together with its V-gene family, and reads lacking a unique V-gene family were excluded. A later analysis removed several hundred highly shared, low-generation-probability nucleotide sequences to deal with suspected cross-contamination and a sequencing artifact. A later analysis calculated a clonal expansion index for each public chain from normalized within-repertoire ranks of inferred template counts. In a later analysis, generation probabilities were computed using a VDJ recombination model fitted to out-of-frame rearrangements, and the results were checked against IGoR. In a later analysis, hypergeometric tests were used to score TCR-TCR, TCR-HLA and TCR-CMV co-occurrence, with a repertoire-size bias correction applied to TCR pairs. A later analysis estimated false discovery rates by permuting HLA or CMV assignments 20 times. In a later analysis, co-occurring TCRs were grouped using DBSCAN, and TCRdist sequence similarity was added for clustering within HLA-allele-positive subsets. Repertoires with fewer than 30,000 or more than 120,000 public chains were left out of co-occurrence clustering, as were a handful of repertoires with anomalous nucleotide sharing. TCRdb's version of the immuneACCESS table is confined to in-frame rearrangements and falls short of the full clone set. An unresolved V gene accounts for under half of the shortfall where checked; the remainder is of unknown origin. V and J calls and clone size are those listed in that table; D and trimming were worked out from the DNA. This sample's table has entries for around 210,000 clones. Roughly 0.89% of the sample belongs to the ten largest clones.

The chain is made from TRBV10-3 and TRBJ1-2, with 8 bases aligning to TRBD1. The TCR sequence derives from a woman in her twenties or thirties in good health and CMV-seropositive. The specimen sequenced was PBMCs. The base sequence is TGTGCCATCAGTGACGTCAGGGGGCGTGGCTACACCTTC. This yields the protein CAISDVRGRGYTF.